These 3 T cell receptor beta chains share one sample of origin, sequenced in a study of T cells in localized non-small cell lung cancer. Clones were read by immunoSEQ multiplex PCR, and TCRdb kept only the in-frame ones, dropping some. The sample shows about 31,000 clones, nearly 90% of them seen only once. This material consisted of peripheral blood mononuclear cells, taken before any cancer treatment. The source is a woman between 40 and 69 years old with stage III lung adenocarcinoma.

V is TRBV7-2 and J is TRBJ2-7, with D perhaps TRBD1 (6 bases). Trimming cost V 5 bases and J 2 bases, with 19 bases left between them. This CDR3 region has 16 residues. The germline V gene has CDR1 SGHTA and CDR2 FQGNSA. In DNA, the CDR3 is TGTGCCAGCAGCCCCTCAAGGGGGAATCCGCCCTACGAGCAGTACTTC. It is translated as CASSPSRGNPPYEQYF.

The rearrangement joins TRBV7-9 to TRBJ2-2; maybe TRBD2 (5 bases). The CDR3 has 17 amino acids. Deletions cut 5 bases from V and 4 bases from J, with 20 bases between. Germline CDR1 SEHNR, CDR2 FQNEAQ (reference sequence). The CDR3 loop reads CASSAHRVGVGTGELFF. The CDR3 DNA reads TGTGCCAGCAGCGCTCATCGGGTCGGGGTAGGCACCGGGGAGCTGTTTTTT.

The V gene is TRBV6-6, the J gene TRBJ2-7; 8 positions match TRBD2. This CDR3 spans 15 amino acids. Germline CDR1 and CDR2: MNHNY and SVGAGI (reference sequence). The V segment lost 0 bases and the J segment 4 bases; nucleotides outside the gene matches: 5. The CDR3 reads CASSYSSGGGYEQYF. CDR3 bases: TGTGCCAGCAGTTACTCGTCGGGGGGGGGATACGAGCAGTACTTC.